This TCR beta chain emerged from a study of blood T cell repertoires in COVID-19. About the study: Material from acute and convalescent COVID-19 was sourced from the United States, Italy and Spain. PBMCs, B-cell-depleted T cells, or T cells were the source of the cDNA or gDNA that made up the material.

Generated by immunoSEQ multiplex PCR, the TCRdb table keeps only in-frame clones and is missing some. The profile covers about 140,000 clones, with 65% to 80% appearing a single time and roughly 4.5% taken by the ten largest. The germline gives CDR1 SGHNT, CDR2 YENEEA. The V segment lost 0 bases and the J segment 3 bases; nucleotides outside the gene matches: 2. The CDR3 contains 17 residues. The clonotype comes from a man aged 55 to 70 with acute or convalescent COVID-19. The rearrangement uses TRBV11-3 and TRBJ2-1; TRBD2 aligns across 13 bases. Sequenced material: peripheral blood. This chain's CDR3 is CASSLERTSGSYNEQFF. CDR3 coding DNA: TGTGCCAGCAGCTTAGAACGGACTAGCGGGAGCTACAATGAGCAGTTCTTC.